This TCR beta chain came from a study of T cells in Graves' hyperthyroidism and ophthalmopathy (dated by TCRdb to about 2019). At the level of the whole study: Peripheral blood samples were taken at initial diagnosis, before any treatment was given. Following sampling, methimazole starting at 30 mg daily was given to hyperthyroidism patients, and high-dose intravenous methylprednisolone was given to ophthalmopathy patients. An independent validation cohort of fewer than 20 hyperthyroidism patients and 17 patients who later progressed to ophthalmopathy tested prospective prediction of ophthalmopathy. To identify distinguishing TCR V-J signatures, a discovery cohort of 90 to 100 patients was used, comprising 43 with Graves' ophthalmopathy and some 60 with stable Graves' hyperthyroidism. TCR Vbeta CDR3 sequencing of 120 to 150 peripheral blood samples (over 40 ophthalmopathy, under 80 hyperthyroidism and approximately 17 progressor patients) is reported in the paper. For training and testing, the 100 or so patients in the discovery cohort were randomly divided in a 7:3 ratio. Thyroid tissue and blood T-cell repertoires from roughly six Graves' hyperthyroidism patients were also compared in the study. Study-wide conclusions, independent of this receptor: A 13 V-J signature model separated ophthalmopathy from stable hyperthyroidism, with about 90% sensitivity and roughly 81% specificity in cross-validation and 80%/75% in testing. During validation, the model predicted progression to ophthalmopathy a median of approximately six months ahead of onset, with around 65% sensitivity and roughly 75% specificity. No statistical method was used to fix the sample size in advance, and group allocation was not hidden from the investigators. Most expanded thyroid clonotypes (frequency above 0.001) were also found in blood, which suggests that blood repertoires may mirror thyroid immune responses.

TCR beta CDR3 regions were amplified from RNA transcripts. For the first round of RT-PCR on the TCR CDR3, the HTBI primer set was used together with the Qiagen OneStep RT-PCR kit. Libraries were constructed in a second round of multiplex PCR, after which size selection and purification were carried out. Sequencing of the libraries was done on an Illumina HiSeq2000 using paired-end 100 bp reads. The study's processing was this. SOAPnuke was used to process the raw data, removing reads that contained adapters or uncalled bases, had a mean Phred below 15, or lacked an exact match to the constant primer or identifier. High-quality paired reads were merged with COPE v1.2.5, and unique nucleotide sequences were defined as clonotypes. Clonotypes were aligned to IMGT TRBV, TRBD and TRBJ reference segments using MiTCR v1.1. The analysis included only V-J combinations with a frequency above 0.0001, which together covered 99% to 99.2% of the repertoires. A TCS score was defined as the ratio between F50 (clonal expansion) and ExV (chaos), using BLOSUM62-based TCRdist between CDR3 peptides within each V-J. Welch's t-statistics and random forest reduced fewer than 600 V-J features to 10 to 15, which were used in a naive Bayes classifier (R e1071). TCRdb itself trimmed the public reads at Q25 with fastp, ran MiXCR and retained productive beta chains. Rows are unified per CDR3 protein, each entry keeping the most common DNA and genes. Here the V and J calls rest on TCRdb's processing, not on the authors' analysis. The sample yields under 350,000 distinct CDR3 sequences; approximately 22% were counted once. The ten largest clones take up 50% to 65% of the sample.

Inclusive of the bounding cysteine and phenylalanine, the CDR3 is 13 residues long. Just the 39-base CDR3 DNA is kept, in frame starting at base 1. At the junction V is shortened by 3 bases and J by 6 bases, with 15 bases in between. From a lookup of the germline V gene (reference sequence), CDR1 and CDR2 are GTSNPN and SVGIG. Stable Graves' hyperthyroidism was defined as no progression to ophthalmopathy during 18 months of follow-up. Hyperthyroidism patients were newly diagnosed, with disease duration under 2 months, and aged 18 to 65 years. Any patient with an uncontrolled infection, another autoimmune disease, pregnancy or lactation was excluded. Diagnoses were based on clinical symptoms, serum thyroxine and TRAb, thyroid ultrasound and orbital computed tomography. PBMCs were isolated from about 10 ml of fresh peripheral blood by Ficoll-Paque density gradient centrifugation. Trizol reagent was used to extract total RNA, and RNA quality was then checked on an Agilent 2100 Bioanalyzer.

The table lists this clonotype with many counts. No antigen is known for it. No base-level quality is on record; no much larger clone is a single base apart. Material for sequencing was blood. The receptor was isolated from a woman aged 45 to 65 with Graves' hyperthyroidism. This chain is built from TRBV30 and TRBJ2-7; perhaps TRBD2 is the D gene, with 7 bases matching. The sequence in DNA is TGTGCCTGGAGCCAATGGGAGGGGGGCGAGCAGTACTTC. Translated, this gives CAWSQWEGGEQYF.